The TCR beta chain under discussion was sequenced for a study of radiation and T cells in renal cell carcinoma (dated by TCRdb to between 2020 and 2021). For the study in its entirety: Samples were obtained from a clinical trial, in which 15 Gy stereotactic body radiation therapy was delivered to primary renal cell carcinomas and nephrectomy was performed 4 weeks later. In total, approximately 51 samples, comprising 25 or so tumors and roughly 27 peripheral blood samples, were subjected to TCR beta sequencing. Across all 50 or so samples, around 4,000,000 unique CDR3 nucleotide sequences encoding 2,658,974 unique CDR3 amino acid sequences were identified.

This sample's time point label indicates: blood 2 weeks post-SBRT. The treatment or condition label on this specimen signifies: 15 Gy SBRT to primary tumor, nephrectomy 4 weeks later. To track tumor-enriched clonotypes, serial peripheral blood was sampled from radiation-treated patients at baseline and at 2 weeks and 4 weeks after SBRT. Renal cell carcinoma with clear cell pathology was present in all patients. The QIAamp DNA Blood Mini Kit (Qiagen) was used to prepare genomic DNA for TCR sequencing. Samples were included in the analyses only if all quality control checks were passed. Comments on this clone: It has no known antigen specificity. No much larger clone is present one base from it, and per-base qualities are unavailable.

The CDR3 has 16 amino acids, counting the end cysteine and phenylalanine. Just the 48-base CDR3 DNA is kept, in frame starting at base 1. Clipping removes 3 bases from V and 9 bases from J, with 9 as the unmatched junction base count. CDR1 is given as SGHRS and CDR2 as YFSETQ, both from the germline V gene. The paper as a whole reports these results and caveats: An increase in top tumor clonotypes in blood was observed from baseline to 2 weeks post-radiation, followed by contraction by 4 weeks, which was taken to suggest transient expansion of tumor-resident clones. Because pretreatment tumor biopsies were not available, the baseline intratumoral presence of clonotypes could not be determined. Because the trial had a single-armed design, the trial could not examine how radiation dose or scheduling affected the TCR repertoire. Dynamics of the blood repertoire were not tracked past 4 weeks after treatment.

Following the manufacturer's recommendations, the immunoSEQ kit was used to generate TCR beta libraries from genomic DNA. Library preparation used a first multiplex PCR with proprietary primers, then a second PCR adding unique barcodes, with bead cleanups after each round. A kit-provided positive control reaction and a negative control reaction were included in every sample batch. The final libraries were assessed on an Agilent 4200 TapeStation D1000 ScreenTape, pooled by volume, and quantified by qPCR. Sequencing was performed on an Illumina NextSeq500 with a MidOutput 150-cycle cartridge, and 156 Read1 and 15 Index1 cycles were run with kit custom primers. The pooled library was loaded at approximately 0.98 pM with around 20% PhiX control spiked in. On the authors' methods: Vendor-processed data were analyzed in R, with a clonotype defined as all T cells sharing the same CDR3 nucleotide sequence. For clone abundance analyses, frequencies were normalized to the 10,000 most abundant clones per sample. Public T cell clones, which averaged fewer than five per sample, were removed prior to analysis. Tumor-enriched clonotypes and baseline blood-enriched clonotypes were defined as those with an abundance difference of at least 32-fold between compartments. A beta-binomial differential abundance model was used to identify clonotypes that expanded or contracted between blood time points. The Baroni-Urbani and Buser coefficient was used to measure tumor-blood repertoire similarity, and groups were compared with two-tailed Wilcoxon tests in R. Not all clones reach the TCRdb copy of this immuneACCESS table, which keeps in-frame sequences only. Checked studies attribute under half of the gap to unresolved V genes and leave the rest unexplained. That table furnishes V, J and clone size, whereas the DNA furnished D and trimming. This sample is represented by 100,000 to 150,000 clones; roughly four fifths of them were singletons. The ten most abundant clones make up around 1.8% of the sample.

The sequence was obtained from an older woman with renal cell carcinoma. The sample here was blood, taken from a patient whose treatment included radiotherapy and nephrectomy. The chain uses TRBV5-1 and TRBJ1-6; TRBD1 fits 10 bases in the junction. DNA sequence: TGCGCCAGCAGCTCCCTCGGGACAGGGGATGTTTCACCCCTCCACTTT. Translated, this is CASSSLGTGDVSPLHF.